The T cell receptor beta chain described here comes from a study of CD4 T cells in relation to SARS-CoV-2 and coronaviruses. The overall study: Convalescent donors were aged about 20 to 72, with median approximately 40 years. The HLA restriction of the shared crossreactive spike epitopes was mapped.

Sequenced by immunoSEQ multiplex PCR; TCRdb stores in-frame clones only, minus some. The profile covers 30,000 to 45,000 clones, with over 75% appearing a single time and roughly a tenth taken by the ten largest. On this clone: What it recognizes is unknown.

Germline V CDR1 and CDR2: LNHDA, SQIVND (reference sequence). The CDR3 spans 14 residues. Trimming took 5 bases from V and 1 from J; bases not matched to a gene: 0. General study results and limits: Culture-expanded clones reflect memory recall rather than primary priming during culture. Compared with monoreactive clones, crossreactive clones showed significantly weaker SARS-CoV-2 expansion.

This receptor was identified in an adult with COVID-19. The rearrangement uses TRBV19 and TRBJ2-2, with TRBD2 matching over 8 bases. The sequencing input was memory CD4+ T cells from PBMCs. The DNA for the CDR3 is TGTGCCAGTAGTCTAGCGGGGAACACCGGGGAGCTGTTTTTT. Translated: CASSLAGNTGELFF. The whole variable domain, filled in from reference TRBV19 and TRBJ2-2, reads DGGITQSPKYLFRKEGQNVTLSCEQNLNHDAMYWYRQDPGQGLRLIYYSQIVNDFQKGDIAEGYSVSREKKESFPLTVTSAQKNPTAFYLCASSLAGNTGELFFGEGSRLTVL.